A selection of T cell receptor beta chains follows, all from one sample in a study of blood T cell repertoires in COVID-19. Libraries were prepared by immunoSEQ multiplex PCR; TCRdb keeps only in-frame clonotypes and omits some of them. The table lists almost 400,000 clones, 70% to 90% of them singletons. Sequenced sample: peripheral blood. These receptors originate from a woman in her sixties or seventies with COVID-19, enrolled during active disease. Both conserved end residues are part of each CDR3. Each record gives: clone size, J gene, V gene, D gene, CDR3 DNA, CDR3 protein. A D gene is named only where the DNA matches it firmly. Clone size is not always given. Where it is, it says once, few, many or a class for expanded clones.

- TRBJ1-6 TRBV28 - TGTGCCAGCAGTCCCGTGCCGAGCTCCTATAATTCACCCCTCCACTTT CASSPVPSSYNSPLHF
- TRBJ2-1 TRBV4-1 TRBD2 TGCGCCAGCAGCCAAGAAACTAGCGGGGGGGTTCAGAATGAGCAGTTCTTC CASSQETSGGVQNEQFF
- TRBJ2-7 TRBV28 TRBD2 TGTGCCAGCAGTCGGCTAGCGGGGGTGGGCGAGCAGTACTTC CASSRLAGVGEQYF
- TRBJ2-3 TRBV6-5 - TGTGCCAGCAGTTTCTACAGGGACCGCACAGATACGCAGTATTTT CASSFYRDRTDTQYF
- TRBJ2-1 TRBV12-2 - TGTGCAAGTCGCCTCCCAGGTGAGCAGTTCTTC CASRLPGEQFF
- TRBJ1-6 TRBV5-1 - TGCGCCAGCAGGCAAACAGTGGATTCACCCCTCCACTTT CASRQTVDSPLHF
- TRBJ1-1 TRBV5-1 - TGCGCCAGCAGCTTGGGGGTAGGGGGTGGCACTGAAGCTTTCTTT CASSLGVGGGTEAFF
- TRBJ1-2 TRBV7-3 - TGTGCCAGCAGCTTGCGACAGGTTGGCAACTATGGCTACACCTTC CASSLRQVGNYGYTF
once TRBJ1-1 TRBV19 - TGTGCCAGTATGGATGATGACAGGACGAACACTGAAGCTTTCTTT CASMDDDRTNTEAFF
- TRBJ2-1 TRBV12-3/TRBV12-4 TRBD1 TGTGCCAGCGGCCTGACAGGGGGTTCTGAGCAGTTCTTC CASGLTGGSEQFF
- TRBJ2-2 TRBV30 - TGTGCCTGGAGCCGCGGGGACGGGGAGCTGTTTTTT CAWSRGDGELFF
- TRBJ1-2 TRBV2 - TGTGCCAGCAGTCTGACAGAAGCCTATGGCTACACCTTC CASSLTEAYGYTF